This entry concerns a single T cell receptor beta chain. Participant reports of clinical history set cohort assignment. The sample originates from a study of blood T cell repertoires in COVID-19. Study context: Both acute and convalescent COVID-19 samples were obtained from the United States, Italy and Spain. Sources were T cells, B-cell-depleted T cells, or PBMCs; the material itself was cDNA or gDNA.

Repertoires were generated with immunoSEQ multiplex PCR, while TCRdb's copy carries only in-frame clones and drops some. The table has fewer than 350,000 clones, 90% seen once; the top ten hold about 1.7%. The trim removed 2 bases at V and 5 bases at J, leaving 8 bases unmatched. CDR3 length equals 14 residues. Germline lookup yields CDR1 SQVTM and CDR2 ANQGSEA. This chain links TRBV29-1 with TRBJ2-5, with 7 bases matching TRBD2. This clonotype originated in a young woman with acute COVID-19. Sample: PBMCs or T cells enriched from blood (not recorded which). The CDR3 nucleotides are TGCAGCGTTGAAATCCCGGGAGCGGGGGAGACCCAGTACTTC. Translation: CSVEIPGAGETQYF.